Following are 9 T cell receptor beta chains from one sample sequenced in a study of T cells in narcolepsy. TCRdb's copy holds only in-frame clones and misses some; the assay was immunoSEQ multiplex PCR. This sample carries just over 40,000 clones, approximately 88% of them seen once, and the ten largest clones take roughly 1.2%. Material: CD45RA- memory CD4+ T cells from PBMCs. The receptors were gathered from a human donor with narcolepsy.

The V gene is TRBV19, the J gene TRBJ2-5; TRBD2 aligns across 8 bases. Looked up from germline, CDR1 is LNHDA and CDR2 is SQIVND (reference sequence). The CDR3 totals 19 residues. Trimming cost V 3 bases and J 2 bases; bases outside gene matches: 17. In DNA form, the CDR3 reads TGTGCCAGTAGTATGGAGGGTGGCGGGAGGACGGGGGTACAAGAGACCCAGTACTTC. Its protein is CASSMEGGGRTGVQETQYF.

This chain links TRBV5-1 with TRBJ2-2, with D possibly TRBD2 on 5 matching bases. Germline lookup yields CDR1 SGHRS and CDR2 YFSETQ. V was pared by 4 bases and J by 0 bases, with 13 bases between. This CDR3 is 16 amino acids long. The CDR3 DNA follows: TGCGCCAGCAGCCCAACTAGTCTTTCGAACACCGGGGAGCTGTTTTTT. It encodes CASSPTSLSNTGELFF.

J is TRBJ1-2 and V is TRBV30; D may be TRBD1 (5 bases). Trimming removed 8 bases at V and 8 bases at J, with 15 bases between. Germline CDR1 is GTSNPN and CDR2 is SVGIG (reference sequence). The CDR3 totals 11 residues. CDR3 DNA sequence: TGTGCCGGGACTTATTGGTTGGGCTACACCTTC. Translated: CAGTYWLGYTF.

The chain couples TRBV5-1 to TRBJ1-2, with 7 nucleotides matching TRBD1. The CDR3 contains 15 residues. The trim removed 4 bases at V and 4 bases at J, leaving 10 bases unmatched. Germline V CDR1 and CDR2: SGHRS, YFSETQ. The CDR3 nucleotides are TGCGCCAGCAGCAACGCAGCTCCAGGGGGCTATGGCTACACCTTC. It encodes CASSNAAPGGYGYTF.

This rearrangement joins TRBV27 to TRBJ2-7; possibly TRBD2 for D (6 bases). Trimming stripped 5 bases from V and 0 bases from J, with 26 bases between. The germline gives CDR1 MNHEY, CDR2 SMNVEV (reference sequence). The CDR3 consists of 19 residues. CDR3 sequence (DNA): TGTGCCAGCAGTATAGTTTATACTCCCCCGCGGGGTCCCTCCTACGAGCAGTACTTC. It is translated as CASSIVYTPPRGPSYEQYF.

The count of this clone is one. This chain links TRBV7-2 with TRBJ2-7, with TRBD1 identical over 7 bases. This CDR3 is 14 amino acids long. CDR1 and CDR2 from the germline V gene are SGHTA and FQGNSA. Trimming cost V 5 bases and J 6 bases; bases outside gene matches: 10. DNA of the CDR3: TGTGCCAGCAGCCGCGACAGGGCGGAATTCGAGCAGTACTTC. Translated, it gives CASSRDRAEFEQYF.

This rearrangement joins TRBV2 to TRBJ2-1; 9 bases match TRBD2. This CDR3 has 15 residues. V lost 3 bases, J lost 6 bases, and 6 bases stayed unmatched. Germline values: CDR1 SNHLY, CDR2 FYNNEI. CDR3 region: CASSEAWREGNEQFF. The CDR3, as DNA: TGTGCCAGCAGTGAGGCTTGGCGGGAGGGCAATGAGCAGTTCTTC.

The count of this clone is one. The chain employs TRBV14 and TRBJ2-3, with unresolved D. This CDR3 contains 12 residues. V was pared by 5 bases and J by 7 bases, with 10 bases between. CDR1 is SGHDN and CDR2 is FVKESK in the germline V gene. CDR3: CASSVERHTQYF. As DNA, the CDR3 is TGTGCCAGCAGCGTTGAGCGACATACGCAGTATTTT.

The chain links TRBV5-1 to TRBJ2-3; 7 bases line up with TRBD1. The trim removed 6 bases at V and 2 bases at J, leaving 6 bases unmatched. Germline CDR1 reads SGHRS; CDR2 reads YFSETQ. The CDR3 extends over 14 amino acids. The CDR3 protein is CASKGDRLTDTQYF. Here the CDR3 DNA reads TGCGCCAGCAAGGGGGACAGACTCACAGATACGCAGTATTTT.